This T cell receptor (beta chain) was retrieved from a study of cytomegalovirus exposure and HLA in healthy donors (dated by TCRdb to 2017 to 2019). About the study as a whole: According to an earlier analysis of 550 to 700 of the donors, some 180 million T cells yielded 90 million to 130 million unique TCR beta sequences and approximately 280 Gb of sequence data. Approximately 310 gigabases of sequencing data and roughly 90 million unique TCR sequences were included in an early release covering 550 to 800 HLA-typed donors. Of the roughly 430 genotyped donors, over 70% fell in the genetic ancestry cluster associated with self-reported Caucasian donors. The study aimed to test whether cataloging public T cell receptors could reveal signatures of past pathogen exposure. The T cell repertoires of 550 to 850 subjects were profiled by immunosequencing and related to cytomegalovirus serostatus. A separate validation cohort of about 110 different subjects was used in addition to the roughly 620-subject first cohort. To predict cytomegalovirus infection status, the study combined high-throughput TCR immunosequencing, statistical association of individual TCRs with disease status, and machine learning. A later analysis re-examined previously published TCR beta repertoires from more than 600 donors and added high-resolution HLA genotyping to investigate patterns of TCR occurrence. In the later analysis, no new phenotypic data were used to find candidate immune exposures; instead, reliance was placed on TCR beta sequences and their occurrence across donors. An earlier analysis of 587 of the donors used high-throughput TCR beta sequencing to judge whether each TCR beta V gene segment behaved as functional or pseudogenic. Donor age, sex, ethnicity and CMV serostatus were compiled together with the repertoire data. In a later genetic analysis, genome-wide SNP genotypes for about 65% of the roughly 670 donors were used, and that subset was treated as a discovery cohort. Every repertoire in the discovery cohort had been generated on one and the same sequencing platform. HLA typing included class I and class II loci at four-digit resolution. The number of donors typed differed by locus, with about 629-640 for A, B, C, DRB1 and DQB1, 522 for DQA1, 600 to 610 for DPA1, and around 430 for DPB1. About five DR-DQ haplotypes were treated as single units for association and clustering because of strong linkage in the cohort. Among about 390 genotyped donors of the cohort, an average of roughly 240,000 unique TCR beta nucleotide sequences were sequenced per donor, roughly 20% of them non-productive. What the authors observed across the whole study: A later analysis found that TCR association rates varied across HLA loci, with DRB1 alleles showing the most associated TCRs and HLA-C alleles the fewest. Because HLA typing was missing for some donors at each locus, association tests included only the typed subset. In vitro tests confirmed that a few of the cytomegalovirus-associated TCR beta chains recognize cytomegalovirus antigens. In a later genetic analysis, a missense DCLRE1C variant was associated with V-gene and J-gene trimming of TCR beta chains, and the association was replicated in an independent cohort. CMV serostatus was the only immune exposure information available for the cohort. Because counts were too low, seventeen rarely observed V segments, including chromosome 9 orphons, were excluded from the earlier analysis of 500 to 700 of the donors. Linkage disequilibrium might explain the correlated functional status among segregating V segments, but an unknown experimental factor could not be excluded. The 87-base-pair reads could not distinguish some IMGT-functional V segments, including TRBV6-2 and TRBV6-3, so those segments were excluded. At a false discovery rate of 0.05, a later analysis linked 16,951 TCR beta sequences to specific HLA alleles. A further reported finding was that TCR beta sequences accurately predicted the HLA-A and HLA-B alleles for most subjects in the first cohort. The classifier was reported to diagnose cytomegalovirus status with high specificity and sensitivity in both the original and validation cohorts. A later analysis found that HLA-associated TCR beta chains were more clonally expanded and had lower generation probabilities than equally common non-associated chains. In an earlier analysis of 587 of the donors, most TCR beta V segments appeared in productive rearrangements about 90% or about 30% of the time, broadly matching IMGT annotations. This cohort had only TCR beta chains sequenced, and the lack of alpha or paired-chain data limited which features could be detected. Assigning TCR associations to individual alleles was difficult when HLA alleles, especially DR and DQ, strongly co-occurred. A cluster of highly shared sequence variants was judged likely to be a technical artifact of the sequencing pipeline. The presence/absence analyses assumed that sequencing depth was roughly uniform across donors, and that assumption may not be true. Most TCR sequences were seen in very few donors, while some public TCRs were found in many individuals. A later analysis found that most CMV-associated TCR beta chains appeared HLA-restricted, with HLA associations seemingly driven largely by CMV exposure. The authors suggested that the approach could potentially be generalized to other disease states and immunological phenotypes. Compared with the 666-donor mean, donors in an Asian-associated ancestry cluster had fewer N-insertions in productive TCRs, according to a later genetic analysis. According to a later analysis, parvovirus B19, influenza, CMV and Epstein-Barr virus appeared linked to several top co-occurrence clusters. The study gave a list of 150 to 200 TCR beta chains associated with cytomegalovirus.

The cohort was made up of approximately 670 healthy bone marrow donors. Cohort members were all nominally healthy when sampled, although unrecorded immune exposures were likely present. The donor was CMV seronegative and belonged to the group of several hundred seronegative cohort members. Each donor provided a peripheral blood sample, and peripheral blood mononuclear cells were used for TCR beta sequencing. Genomic DNA extraction from the blood cell samples was performed with the Qiagen DNeasy Blood Extraction Kit. With regard to this clone: Its cognate antigen has yet to be identified. Base quality data are lacking; no much larger clone is found one base away.

Library prep was done by the immunoSEQ multiplex PCR assay. For the multiplex PCR, a mixture combining 60 forward primers for TCR Vbeta segments and 13 reverse primers for TCR Jbeta segments was used. A multiplex PCR assay on genomic DNA amplified the CDR3 region of rearranged TCR beta genes. On the Illumina HiSeq System, the amplified TCR beta libraries were sequenced as 87-base-pair reads. On the authors' methods: A later analysis counted some 80 million unique TCR beta chains across the 500 to 850 repertoires, and some 12 million of these chains were shared by at least two donors. A nearest-neighbor algorithm error-corrected the raw reads and collapsed the reads into unique sequences, merging closely related sequences to remove PCR and sequencing errors. V, D and J gene segments were assigned by aligning CDR3 sequences to IMGT reference sequences. Each retained sequence needed at least a six-nucleotide match to both a V gene segment and a J gene segment. A rearrangement was called productive if the CDR3 had no stop codons and remained in frame with V and J, and every other rearrangement was called non-productive. CDR3 was defined by IMGT convention, running from the second conserved V-encoded cysteine to the conserved J-encoded phenylalanine. In an earlier analysis of more than 550 of the donors, sequences lacking an unambiguous match to a single V gene segment were excluded. An earlier analysis of 500 to 600 of the donors classified V segments as functional when productive rearrangements were above 56.7% and as segregating when the standard deviation between donors was above 5%. A statistical classification framework was developed to diagnose cytomegalovirus status using the catalog of TCR beta chain sequences. In a later analysis, V and J genes were assigned by comparing TCR nucleotide sequences against IMGT/GENE-DB human TR gene sequences. Using the TCRdist pipeline, a later analysis assigned CDR3 sequences along with most-parsimonious VDJ recombination scenarios. In a later analysis, each TCR beta chain was defined by its CDR3 amino acid sequence together with its V-gene family, and reads lacking a unique V-gene family were excluded. To address suspected cross-contamination and a sequencing artifact, a later analysis removed a few hundred highly shared, low-generation-probability nucleotide sequences. In a later analysis, a clonal expansion index was calculated for each public chain from normalized within-repertoire ranks of inferred template counts. In a later analysis, generation probabilities were computed with a VDJ recombination model fitted to out-of-frame rearrangements, and the resulting probabilities were checked against IGoR. In a later analysis, hypergeometric tests were used to score TCR-TCR, TCR-HLA and TCR-CMV co-occurrence, with a repertoire-size bias correction applied to TCR pairs. To estimate false discovery rates, a later analysis permuted the HLA or CMV assignments 20 times. In a later analysis, co-occurring TCRs were grouped using DBSCAN, and TCRdist sequence similarity was added for clustering within HLA-allele-positive subsets. Co-occurrence clustering excluded repertoires with fewer than 30,000 or more than 120,000 public chains, plus five with anomalous nucleotide sharing. TCRdb provides this immuneACCESS table in a form limited to in-frame rearrangements. Some clones are lacking; in checked studies, under half of them reflect an unresolved V gene, and why the rest are absent is not known. That table furnishes V, J and clone size, whereas the DNA furnished D and trimming. This sample holds more than 110,000 clones; roughly 73% were observed only once. The ten largest clones take up 1.3% of the sample.

Spanning cysteine to phenylalanine, the CDR3 consists of 15 amino acids. The read is trimmed to its CDR3 DNA, 45 bases read in frame from base 1. After removal of 3 bases from V and 2 bases from J, the junction retains 8 bases not matched to a gene. CDR1 and CDR2 are read off the germline V gene as SGDLS and YYNGEE. Sequencing was performed on PBMCs. The receptor's source is a middle-aged woman in good health and CMV-seronegative. This chain is built from TRBV9 and TRBJ2-7; 7 bases in the middle match TRBD2. The bases are TGTGCCAGCAGCGCCCGGGGGGAAAATGCCTACGAGCAGTACTTC. This gives the protein CASSARGENAYEQYF.